What follows describes a single T cell receptor beta chain. Its antigen is currently unknown. The CDR3 runs 15 residues. Trimming at V came to 1 base and at J to 2 bases, leaving 2 bases not matched to a gene. Germline lookup yields CDR1 SGDLS and CDR2 YYNGEE. Blood draws occurred at baseline, cycle 4 day 1, and cycle 7 day 1. Here immunoSEQ multiplex PCR was the method, and the copy in TCRdb shows in-frame clones only, minus some. The sample has about 69,000 clones; roughly 89% are singletons. The source of the sample is a study of OX40 agonist ivuxolimab in advanced cancers. Overall study: Two cutaneous melanoma patients and one hepatocellular carcinoma patient, three in all, had partial responses.

Findings of the study overall: Some nonresponders likewise displayed low normalized T-cell clonal expansion. Expanded clones were, on average, more numerous among CD8+ T cells than CD4+.

The chain employs TRBV9 and TRBJ2-5; 10 bases fit TRBD2. The sample was CD4+ or CD8+ T cells sorted from blood, taken in a trial of the OX40 agonist ivuxolimab. The TCR was taken from an adult with an advanced solid tumor such as melanoma, head and neck, liver or kidney cancer. The CDR3 DNA reads TGTGCCAGCAGCGTAACTAGCGGGACTCAAGAGACCCAGTACTTC. Its protein product is CASSVTSGTQETQYF.